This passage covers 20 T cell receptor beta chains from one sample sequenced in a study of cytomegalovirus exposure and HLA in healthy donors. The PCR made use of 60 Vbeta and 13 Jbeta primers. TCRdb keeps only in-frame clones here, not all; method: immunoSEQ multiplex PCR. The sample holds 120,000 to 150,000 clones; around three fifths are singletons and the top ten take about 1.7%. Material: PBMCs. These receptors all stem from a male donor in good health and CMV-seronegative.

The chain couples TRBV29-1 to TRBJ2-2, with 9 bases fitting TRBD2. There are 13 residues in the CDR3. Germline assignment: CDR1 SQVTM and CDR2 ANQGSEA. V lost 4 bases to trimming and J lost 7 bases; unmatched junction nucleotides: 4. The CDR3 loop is CSVGRGGIGELFF. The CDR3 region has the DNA TGCAGCGTTGGGCGGGGGGGCATCGGGGAGCTGTTTTTT.

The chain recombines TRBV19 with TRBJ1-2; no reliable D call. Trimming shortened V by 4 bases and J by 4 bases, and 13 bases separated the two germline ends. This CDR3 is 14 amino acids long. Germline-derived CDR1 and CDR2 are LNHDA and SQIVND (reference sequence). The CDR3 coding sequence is TGTGCCAGTAGTAATCCGGGATTGGGCTATGGCTACACCTTC. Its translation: CASSNPGLGYGYTF.

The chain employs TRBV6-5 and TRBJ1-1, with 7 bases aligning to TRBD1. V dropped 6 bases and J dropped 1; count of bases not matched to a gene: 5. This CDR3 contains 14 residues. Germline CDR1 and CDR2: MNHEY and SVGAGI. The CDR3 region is CASRAQGSNTEAFF. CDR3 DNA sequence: TGTGCCAGCAGGGCACAGGGGTCGAACACTGAAGCTTTCTTT.

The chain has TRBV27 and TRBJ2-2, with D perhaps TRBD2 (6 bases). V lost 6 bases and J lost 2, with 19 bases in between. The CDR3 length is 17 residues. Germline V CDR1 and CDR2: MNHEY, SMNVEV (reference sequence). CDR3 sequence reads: CASSKLAGTINTGELFF. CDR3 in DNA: TGTGCCAGCAGCAAACTAGCCGGGACGATAAACACCGGGGAGCTGTTTTTT.

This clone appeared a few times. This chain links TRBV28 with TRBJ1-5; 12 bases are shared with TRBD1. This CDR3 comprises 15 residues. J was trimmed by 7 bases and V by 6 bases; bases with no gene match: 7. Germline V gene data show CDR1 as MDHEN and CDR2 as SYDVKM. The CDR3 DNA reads TGTGCCAGCAGCCGGGACAGGGGGCGACGGCAGCCCCAGCATTTT. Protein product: CASSRDRGRRQPQHF.

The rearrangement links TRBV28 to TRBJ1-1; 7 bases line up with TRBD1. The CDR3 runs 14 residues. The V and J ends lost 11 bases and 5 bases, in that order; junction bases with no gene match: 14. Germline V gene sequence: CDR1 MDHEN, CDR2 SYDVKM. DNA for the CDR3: TGTGCCTCTTGGGCGGGAGGGGGCCGGACTGAAGCTTTCTTT. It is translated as CASWAGGGRTEAFF.

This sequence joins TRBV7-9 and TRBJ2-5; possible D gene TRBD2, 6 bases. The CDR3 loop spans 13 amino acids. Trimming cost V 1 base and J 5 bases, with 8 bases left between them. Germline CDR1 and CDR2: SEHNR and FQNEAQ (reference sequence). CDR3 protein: CASSLDAGETQYF. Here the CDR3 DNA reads TGTGCCAGCAGCTTAGACGCGGGGGAGACCCAGTACTTC. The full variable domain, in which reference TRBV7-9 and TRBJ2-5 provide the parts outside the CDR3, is DTGVSQNPRHKITKRGQNVTFRCDPISEHNRLYWYRQTLGQGPEFLTYFQNEAQLEKSRLLSDRFSAERPKGSFSTLEIQRTEQGDSAMYLCASSLDAGETQYFGPGTRLLVL.

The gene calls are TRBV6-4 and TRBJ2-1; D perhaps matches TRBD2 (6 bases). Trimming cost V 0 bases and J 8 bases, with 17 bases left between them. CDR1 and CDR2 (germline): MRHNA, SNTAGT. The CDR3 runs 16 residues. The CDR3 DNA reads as TGTGCCAGCAGTGACTCCTCGACTAGTAGTGGCTATGAGCAGTTCTTC. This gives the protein CASSDSSTSSGYEQFF.

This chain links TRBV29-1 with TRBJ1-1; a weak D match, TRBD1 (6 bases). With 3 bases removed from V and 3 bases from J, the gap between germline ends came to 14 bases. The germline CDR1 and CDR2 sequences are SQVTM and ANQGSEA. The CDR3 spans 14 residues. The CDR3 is CSVDGAGVDTEAFF. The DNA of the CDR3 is TGCAGCGTTGATGGGGCAGGGGTAGACACTGAAGCTTTCTTT.

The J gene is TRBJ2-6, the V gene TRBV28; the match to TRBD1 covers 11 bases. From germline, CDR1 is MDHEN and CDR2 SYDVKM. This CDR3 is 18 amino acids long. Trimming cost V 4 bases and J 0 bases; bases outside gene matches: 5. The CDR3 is CASSSGTGGTSGANVLTF. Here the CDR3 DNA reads TGTGCCAGCAGTTCCGGGACAGGGGGGACCTCTGGGGCCAACGTCCTGACTTTC.

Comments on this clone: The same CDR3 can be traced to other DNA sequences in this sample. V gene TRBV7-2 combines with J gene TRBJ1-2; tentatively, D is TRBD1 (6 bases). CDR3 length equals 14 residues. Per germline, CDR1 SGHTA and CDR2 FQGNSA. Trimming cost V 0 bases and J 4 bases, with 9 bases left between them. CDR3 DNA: TGTGCCAGCAGCTTAGCGCTACAGGGCTATGGCTACACCTTC. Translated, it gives CASSLALQGYGYTF.

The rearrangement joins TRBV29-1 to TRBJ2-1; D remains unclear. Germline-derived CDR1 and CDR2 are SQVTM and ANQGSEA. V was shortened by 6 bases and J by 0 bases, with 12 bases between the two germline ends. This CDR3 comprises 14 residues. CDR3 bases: TGCAGCGTCCTTCTGTCGGGCTCCTACAATGAGCAGTTCTTC. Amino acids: CSVLLSGSYNEQFF.

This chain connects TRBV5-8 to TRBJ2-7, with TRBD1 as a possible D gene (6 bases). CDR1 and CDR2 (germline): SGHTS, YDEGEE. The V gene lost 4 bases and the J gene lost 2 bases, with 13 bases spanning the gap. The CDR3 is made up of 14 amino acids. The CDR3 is CASSDWGHPYEQYF. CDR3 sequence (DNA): TGTGCCAGCAGCGACTGGGGACATCCCTACGAGCAGTACTTC.

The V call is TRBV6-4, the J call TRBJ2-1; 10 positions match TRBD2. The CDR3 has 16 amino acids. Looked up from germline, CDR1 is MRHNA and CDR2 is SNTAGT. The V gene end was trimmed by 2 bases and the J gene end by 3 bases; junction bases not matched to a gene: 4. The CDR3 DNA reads TGTGCCAGCAGTGACACGGCTAGCGGGGGCTACAATGAGCAGTTCTTC. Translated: CASSDTASGGYNEQFF.

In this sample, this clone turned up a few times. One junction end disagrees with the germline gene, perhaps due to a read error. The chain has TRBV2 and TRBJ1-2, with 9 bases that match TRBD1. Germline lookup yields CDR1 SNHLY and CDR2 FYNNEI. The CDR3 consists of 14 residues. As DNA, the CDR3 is TGTGCCAGCACAGCCGGGACAGGGAATACTGGCTACCCCTTC. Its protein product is CASTAGTGNTGYPF.

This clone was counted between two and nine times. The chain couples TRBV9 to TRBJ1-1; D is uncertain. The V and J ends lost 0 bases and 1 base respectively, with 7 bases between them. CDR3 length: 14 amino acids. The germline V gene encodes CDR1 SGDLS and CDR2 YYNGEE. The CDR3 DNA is TGTGCCAGCAGCGTAGCTGCAGGGAACACTGAAGCTTTCTTT. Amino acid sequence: CASSVAAGNTEAFF. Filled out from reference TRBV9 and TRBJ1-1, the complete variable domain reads DSGVTQTPKHLITATGQRVTLRCSPRSGDLSVYWYQQSLDQGLQFLIQYYNGEERAKGNILERFSAQQFPDLHSELNLSSLELGDSALYFCASSVAAGNTEAFFGQGTRLTVV.

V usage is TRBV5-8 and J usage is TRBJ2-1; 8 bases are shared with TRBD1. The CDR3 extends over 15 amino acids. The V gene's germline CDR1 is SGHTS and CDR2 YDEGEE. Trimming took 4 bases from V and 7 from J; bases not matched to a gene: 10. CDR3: CASSVGTGGTNEQFF. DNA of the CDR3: TGTGCCAGCAGCGTTGGTACAGGGGGTACAAATGAGCAGTTCTTC.

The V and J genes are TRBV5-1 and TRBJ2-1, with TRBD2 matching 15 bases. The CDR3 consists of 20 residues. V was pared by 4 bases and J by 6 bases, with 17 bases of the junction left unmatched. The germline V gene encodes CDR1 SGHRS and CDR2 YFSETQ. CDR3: CASSLRGTSGGRRGGNEQFF. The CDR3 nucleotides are TGCGCCAGCAGCCTCCGCGGGACTAGCGGGGGGCGCAGGGGCGGCAATGAGCAGTTCTTC.

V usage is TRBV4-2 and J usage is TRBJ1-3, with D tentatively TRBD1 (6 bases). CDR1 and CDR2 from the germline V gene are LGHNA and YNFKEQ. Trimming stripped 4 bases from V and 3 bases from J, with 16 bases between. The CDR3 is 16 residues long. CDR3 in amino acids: CASSRPLQGSGNTIYF. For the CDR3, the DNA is TGTGCCAGCAGCCGCCCCTTACAGGGTAGTGGAAACACCATATATTTT.

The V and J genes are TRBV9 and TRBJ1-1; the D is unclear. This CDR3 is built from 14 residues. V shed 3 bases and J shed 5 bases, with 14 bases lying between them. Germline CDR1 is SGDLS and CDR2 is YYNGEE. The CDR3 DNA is TGTGCCAGCAGCGCCCGCCCCCAGCGAACTGAAGCTTTCTTT. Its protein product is CASSARPQRTEAFF.